Below, 21 T cell receptor beta chains from the same sample are listed, as sequenced in a study of graft-versus-host responses after intestinal transplantation. The data were produced by immunoSEQ multiplex PCR, yet TCRdb's version contains in-frame clones alone and is incomplete. The sample records 35,000 to 50,000 clones, about 95% being singletons. No antigen has been assigned to these receptors. The starting material was unstimulated CD8+ T cells sorted from spleen or lymph node cells, obtained before transplant. These receptors were obtained from a human donor who was the organ donor for an intestinal transplant.

This clone was seen a single time. The chain combines TRBV7-8 with TRBJ2-7; 9 positions match TRBD1. Germline CDR1 SGHVS, CDR2 FQNEAQ. The CDR3 is 15 residues long. With 5 bases clipped from V and 3 bases from J, the junction kept 8 bases outside the gene matches. The CDR3 bases are TGTGCCAGCAGCCCCCCGGGACAGGGCGACTACGAGCAGTACTTC. Encoded protein: CASSPPGQGDYEQYF.

In this sample, this clone turned up once. The V and J genes are TRBV6-5 and TRBJ1-6; no reliable D call. Germline CDR1 reads MNHEY; CDR2 reads SVGAGI. V was trimmed by 5 bases and J by 4 bases, leaving 6 bases between them. The CDR3 totals 13 residues. The CDR3 loop reads CASSGRYNSPLHF. CDR3 sequence (DNA): TGTGCCAGCAGTGGCAGGTATAATTCACCCCTCCACTTT.

The chain has TRBV5-6 and TRBJ1-2; weak D call: TRBD1 (6 bases). The CDR3 has 13 residues. Germline V gene data show CDR1 as SGHDT and CDR2 as YYEEEE. The germline V and J ends were trimmed by 4 bases and 3 bases, with 10 bases remaining between them. The chain's CDR3 is CASSPEGDYGYTF. CDR3 coding DNA: TGTGCCAGCAGCCCGGAGGGGGACTATGGCTACACCTTC.

J is TRBJ1-1 and V is TRBV2; 7 bases map to TRBD1. The CDR3 contains 11 residues. The germline V gene encodes CDR1 SNHLY and CDR2 FYNNEI. Losses at the gene ends were 11 bases for V and 6 bases for J; bases not matched to a gene: 6. CDR3 nucleotide sequence: TGTGCCGTCACAACAGGGGCTGAAGCTTTCTTT. Translating it yields CAVTTGAEAFF. Full variable domain (missing parts from reference TRBV2 and TRBJ1-1): EPEVTQTPSHQVTQMGQEVILRCVPISNHLYFYWYRQILGQKVEFLVSFYNNEISEKSEIFDDQFSVERPDGSNFTLKIRSTKLEDSAMYFCAVTTGAEAFFGQGTRLTVV.

The chain employs TRBV5-4 and TRBJ2-1, with 10 positions matching TRBD2. In germline, CDR1 is SGHNT, CDR2 YYREEE (reference sequence). The V gene end was trimmed by 3 bases and the J gene end by 10 bases; junction bases not matched to a gene: 10. CDR3 size: 15 residues. The CDR3 nucleotides are TGTGCCAGCAGCTCCACTAGCGGGGTAATAGTAGAGCAGTTCTTC. Residues: CASSSTSGVIVEQFF.

This clone was observed a few times. The chain links TRBV6-4 to TRBJ2-2; 9 bases are a match to TRBD2. The CDR3 contains 16 residues. V shed 7 bases, J shed 6 bases, and the junction held 12 bases outside the gene matches. The V gene's germline CDR1 is MRHNA and CDR2 SNTAGT. CDR3 in DNA: TGTGCCAGCATTATACCGGGACTAGCTTCTTCCGGGGAGCTGTTTTTT. Amino acids: CASIIPGLASSGELFF.

The chain couples TRBV4-1 to TRBJ1-5, with D maybe TRBD1 (6 bases). This CDR3 region has 16 residues. V lost 2 bases to trimming and J lost 2 bases, with 13 bases between them. The germline V gene encodes CDR1 MGHRA and CDR2 YSYEKL. The CDR3 is CASSQRAGEGNQPQHF. CDR3 coding DNA: TGCGCCAGCAGCCAAAGGGCAGGGGAGGGCAATCAGCCCCAGCATTTT.

The chain is built from TRBV5-1 and TRBJ2-1; TRBD2 agrees at 16 bases. CDR3 size: 16 residues. The V gene's germline CDR1 is SGHRS and CDR2 YFSETQ. V was pared by 4 bases and J by 4 bases, with 2 bases of the junction left unmatched. The CDR3 region is CASSGTSGGGYNEQFF. CDR3 sequence (DNA): TGCGCCAGCAGCGGGACTAGCGGGGGGGGATACAATGAGCAGTTCTTC.

The chain recombines TRBV9 with TRBJ2-7; D unclear. In germline, CDR1 is SGDLS, CDR2 YYNGEE. V was pared by 4 bases and J by 0 bases, with 5 bases between. This CDR3 comprises 12 residues. CDR3 coding DNA: TGTGCCAGCAGCTCCAGCTCCTACGAGCAGTACTTC. Translation gives CASSSSSYEQYF. Combining the CDR3 with reference TRBV9 and TRBJ2-7 gives the whole variable domain DSGVTQTPKHLITATGQRVTLRCSPRSGDLSVYWYQQSLDQGLQFLIQYYNGEERAKGNILERFSAQQFPDLHSELNLSSLELGDSALYFCASSSSSYEQYFGPGTRLTVT.

V and J are TRBV6-6 and TRBJ2-3; D is ambiguous. Germline V gene data show CDR1 as MNHNY and CDR2 as SVGAGI (reference sequence). This CDR3 has 14 amino acids. The V gene lost 0 bases and the J gene lost 5 bases, with 9 bases spanning the gap. The CDR3 DNA reads TGTGCCAGCAGTTACTCGAGGCCGGAAGATACGCAGTATTTT. Protein: CASSYSRPEDTQYF.

The chain uses TRBV6-5 and TRBJ2-7; 10 bases fit TRBD1. CDR1 MNHEY and CDR2 SVGAGI come from the germline V gene. This CDR3 region has 15 residues. V lost 5 bases and J lost 5; bases outside the gene matches: 9. This chain's CDR3 is CASSQGTGALDEQYF. CDR3 sequence (DNA): TGTGCCAGCAGTCAAGGGACAGGGGCTTTGGACGAGCAGTACTTC.

This clone has just a few counts. The V gene is TRBV9, the J gene TRBJ1-2; 9 nucleotides agree with TRBD1. Germline CDR1 and CDR2: SGDLS and YYNGEE. V shed 4 bases and J 4 bases; nucleotides not matched to a gene: 8. The CDR3 totals 15 residues. This CDR3 reads CASSPQTGGIYGYTF. The CDR3 DNA follows: TGTGCCAGCAGCCCCCAGACAGGGGGAATCTATGGCTACACCTTC.

Concerning this clone: The junction and the germline gene differ at one end; a read error may be behind it. The chain is built from TRBV7-4 and TRBJ2-7; D unresolved. Germline values: CDR1 SGHVT, CDR2 SQSDAQ. This CDR3 comprises 22 residues. CDR3 sequence: CASNLGPPALTRQAIHSYEQYF. CDR3 nucleotide sequence: TGTGCCAGCAACTTAGGCCCACCTGCACTCACGCGCCAAGCAATCCACTCCTACGAGCAGTACTTC.

Only a few counts were recorded for this clone. This chain joins TRBV19 and TRBJ2-7; 9 positions agree with TRBD1. Germline V lookup: CDR1 LNHDA, CDR2 SQIVND (reference sequence). The CDR3 sequence is 14 residues long. Trimming took 5 bases from V and 6 from J; bases not matched to a gene: 8. This CDR3 reads CASSPQGDRVEQYF. CDR3 nucleotide sequence: TGTGCCAGTAGTCCCCAGGGGGACAGGGTCGAGCAGTACTTC.

This clone was detected only once. The V and J genes are TRBV7-9 and TRBJ1-1; D may be TRBD1 (5 bases). Trimming took off 4 bases at V and 6 bases at J, with 12 bases between the two ends. This CDR3 has 13 amino acids. Germline V CDR1 and CDR2: SEHNR, FQNEAQ (reference sequence). Here the CDR3 DNA reads TGTGCCAGCAGCTCTGTTCCGGGGGCTGAAGCTTTCTTT. This encodes CASSSVPGAEAFF.

This chain connects TRBV9 to TRBJ2-1, with 16 bases that match TRBD2. V was pared by 0 bases and J by 8 bases, with 5 bases of the junction left unmatched. CDR1 and CDR2 from the germline V gene are SGDLS and YYNGEE. This CDR3 contains 17 residues. CDR3 in DNA: TGTGCCAGCAGCGTAGAGGGGACTAGCGGGGGGGCCCATGAGCAGTTCTTC. Protein: CASSVEGTSGGAHEQFF.

This clone was counted once. The chain uses TRBV11-2 and TRBJ2-3, with D perhaps matching TRBD1 (6 bases). V was pared by 4 bases and J by 1 base, with 9 bases between. Germline CDR1 SGHAT, CDR2 FQNNGV. The CDR3 runs to 14 residues. CDR3 DNA sequence: TGTGCCAGCAGCTCTAGGACAGGCACAGATACGCAGTATTTT. This gives the protein CASSSRTGTDTQYF.

Written as DNA, the CDR3 is TGTGCCAGTAGTATGTTTGCGGGGGGGCCTACGAACACCGGGGAGCTGTTTTTT. Translating gives CASSMFAGGPTNTGELFF. The chain employs TRBV19 and TRBJ2-2; 9 bases are shared with TRBD2. In germline, CDR1 is LNHDA, CDR2 SQIVND (reference sequence). Trimming cost V 3 bases and J 0 bases; bases outside gene matches: 8. The CDR3 runs 18 residues.

The genes are TRBV5-5 and TRBJ1-1; 7 nucleotides agree with TRBD1. This CDR3 is built from 16 residues. The V gene's germline CDR1 is SGHKS and CDR2 YYEKEE (reference sequence). Trimming took 1 base from V and 1 from J; bases not matched to a gene: 7. CDR3 protein: CASSLWQGVWNTEAFF. The CDR3 DNA follows: TGTGCCAGCAGCTTGTGGCAGGGGGTATGGAACACTGAAGCTTTCTTT.

This clone was recorded once. The rearrangement uses TRBV30 and TRBJ1-1; 9 bases align to TRBD1. Trimming removed 0 bases from V and 3 bases from J; junction bases left unmatched: 5. This CDR3 is 15 amino acids long. CDR1 and CDR2 (germline): GTSNPN, SVGIG (reference sequence). The CDR3 bases are TGTGCCTGGAGTGTGGGACAGGGAATAGACACTGAAGCTTTCTTT. Its protein product is CAWSVGQGIDTEAFF.

The CDR3 nucleotides read TGCGCCAGCAGCCAAGAAGCCTATACCAGCTCTGGGGCCAACGTCCTGACTTTC. This encodes CASSQEAYTSSGANVLTF. The chain couples TRBV4-1 to TRBJ2-6; D is unclear. This CDR3 is built from 18 residues. V was cut by 0 bases and J by 0 bases, with 12 bases left in between. CDR1 and CDR2 from the germline V gene are MGHRA and YSYEKL.